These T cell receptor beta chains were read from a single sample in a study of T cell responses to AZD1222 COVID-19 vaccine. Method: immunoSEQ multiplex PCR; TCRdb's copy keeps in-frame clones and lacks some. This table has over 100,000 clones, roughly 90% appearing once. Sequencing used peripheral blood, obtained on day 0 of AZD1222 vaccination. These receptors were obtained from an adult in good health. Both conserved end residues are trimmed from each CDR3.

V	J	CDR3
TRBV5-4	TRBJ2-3	ASSPRISGPDTQY
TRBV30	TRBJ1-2	ACVQKPPYGYT
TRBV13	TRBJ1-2	ASSLGRQSGGYT
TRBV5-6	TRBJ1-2	ASSFSGSNYGYT
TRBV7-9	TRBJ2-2	ASSLLWGGTGELF
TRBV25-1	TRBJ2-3	ASSGFRLGTQY
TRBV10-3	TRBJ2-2	AISEFSPGELF
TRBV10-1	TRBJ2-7	ASSEGTGPREQY
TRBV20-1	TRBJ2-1	SANDRLAGGPHEQF
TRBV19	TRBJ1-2	ASSIGKTIYGYT
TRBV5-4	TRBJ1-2	ASSHPQGGRGYT
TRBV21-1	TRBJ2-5	ASSKGGGLAEKETQY
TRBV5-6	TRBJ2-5	ASSGLGPGETQY
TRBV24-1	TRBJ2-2	ATKRAGTGELF
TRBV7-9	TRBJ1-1	ASSLATGSGAEAF
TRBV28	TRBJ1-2	ASSLTNRGKGYT
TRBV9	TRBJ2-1	ASSPDPRGGFNEQF
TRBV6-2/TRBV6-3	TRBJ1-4	ASSYAPIREKLF
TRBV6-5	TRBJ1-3	ASSQDFSSGNTIY
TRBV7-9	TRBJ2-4	ASSLRGGAKNIQY
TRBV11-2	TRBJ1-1	ASSWAKTVGDTEAF
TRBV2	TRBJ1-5	ASGGQGGSNQPQH